There are a few counts of the clone carrying this T cell receptor beta chain. The data belong to a study of T cell repertoires in cytomegalovirus infection. TCRdb redid the calling of the reads with MiXCR, one entry per CDR3 protein. The sample consists of hundreds of thousands of distinct CDR3 sequences, about 24% of them appearing once. The CDR3 loop spans 16 amino acids. The J segment lost 1 base and the V segment lost 4 bases, leaving 4 bases of the junction unmatched. Germline lookup yields CDR1 SGHVS and CDR2 FNYEAQ. The sequence was obtained from a human donor in good health (CMV status not recorded). Some clones in this sample may be carry-over from other donors' samples. The chain has TRBV7-6 and TRBJ2-2; 9 bases are shared with TRBD1. The specimen sequenced was CD8+ T cells from PBMCs. CDR3 sequence (DNA): TGTGCCAGCAGCTCCACAGGGGGCCTGAACACCGGGGAGCTGTTTTTT. The encoded protein is CASSSTGGLNTGELFF.